These 25 T cell receptor beta chains were all obtained from the same sample, sequenced in a study of cytotoxic CD8 clonotypes in ibrutinib-treated CLL. The assay was immunoSEQ multiplex PCR, and TCRdb's table has in-frame clones only and misses some. The sample lists 150,000 to 200,000 clones, more than 70% occurring once. The material sequenced was PBMCs, taken at disease progression, from a patient treated with ibrutinib. The receptor source for this set is a human donor with chronic lymphocytic leukemia.

The count of this clone is one. This chain links TRBV4-2 with TRBJ2-7, with D uncertain. The CDR3 spans 15 residues. Germline V gene sequence: CDR1 LGHNA, CDR2 YNFKEQ. Trimming left V 2 bases short and J 2 bases short, with 13 bases between. The CDR3 DNA follows: TGTGCCAGCAGCCAATCGAGTAGCCAGCCCTACGAGCAGTACTTC. It translates to CASSQSSSQPYEQYF.

The chain employs TRBV29-1 and TRBJ1-2; the D is unclear. Trimming removed 4 bases from V and 6 bases from J, with 12 bases in between. CDR1 and CDR2 from the germline V gene are SQVTM and ANQGSEA. CDR3 length: 12 amino acids. The CDR3 sequence: CSVADQADGYTF. In DNA, the CDR3 is TGCAGCGTTGCTGACCAAGCCGATGGCTACACCTTC.

The V and J genes are TRBV29-1 and TRBJ2-3; D is perhaps TRBD1 or TRBD2 (5 bases each). This CDR3 is built from 15 residues. The germline gives CDR1 SQVTM, CDR2 ANQGSEA. The V end lost 7 bases, the J end lost 2 bases, and 19 bases lay between the germline ends. The CDR3, as DNA: TGCAGCGGGAAGGGACCGATGACAACCACAGATACGCAGTATTTT. It is translated as CSGKGPMTTTDTQYF.

The chain is built from TRBV6-5 and TRBJ1-2; the D is unclear. The length of the CDR3 is 11 residues. Germline loops: CDR1 MNHEY, CDR2 SVGAGI. The V gene lost 3 bases and the J gene lost 13 bases, with 12 bases spanning the gap. In nucleotides, the CDR3 is TGTGCCAGCAGTTATGGGGTGACGCTCACCTTC. This encodes CASSYGVTLTF.

The genes are TRBV4-2 and TRBJ2-2, with D possibly being TRBD2 (6 bases). Looked up from germline, CDR1 is LGHNA and CDR2 is YNFKEQ. The V and J ends lost 0 bases and 1 base respectively, with 12 bases between them. The CDR3 totals 17 residues. The CDR3 DNA reads TGTGCCAGCAGCCAAGATGGGGCGGGATGGAACACCGGGGAGCTGTTTTTT. This encodes CASSQDGAGWNTGELFF.

This clone was recorded once. The chain combines TRBV5-1 with TRBJ2-1, with no clear D. This CDR3 region has 15 residues. Germline CDR1 and CDR2: SGHRS and YFSETQ. Trimming shortened V by 0 bases and J by 4 bases, and 11 bases separated the two germline ends. DNA for the CDR3: TGCGCCAGCAGCTTGGAGGGCGGTGCATACAATGAGCAGTTCTTC. This codes for CASSLEGGAYNEQFF.

The chain has TRBV6-6 and TRBJ2-7; the D gene is possibly TRBD1 (6 bases). Trimming stripped 0 bases from V and 5 bases from J, with 11 bases between. This CDR3 comprises 14 residues. Germline V gene sequence: CDR1 MNHNY, CDR2 SVGAGI (reference sequence). CDR3 coding DNA: TGTGCCAGCAGTTACTCGACAGGTGGCCACGAGCAGTACTTC. Its translation is CASSYSTGGHEQYF.

The chain employs TRBV11-3 and TRBJ2-2, with 11 bases matching TRBD2. Unmatched junction bases numbered 19, after V lost 8 bases and J lost 5 bases. CDR1 and CDR2 from the germline V gene are SGHNT and YENEEA. The CDR3 contains 19 residues. The CDR3 DNA reads as TGTGCCAGCGGAAAACAGGGGGCCCTAGCGGGAGGTTTTACCGGGGAGCTGTTTTTT. It is translated as CASGKQGALAGGFTGELFF.

The chain uses TRBV7-9 and TRBJ2-7, with 8 positions matching TRBD1. The CDR3 sequence is 15 residues long. The junction had 10 bases not matched to a gene; V was cut back by 5 bases and J by 4 bases. Germline loops: CDR1 SEHNR, CDR2 FQNEAQ (reference sequence). CDR3 in DNA: TGTGCCAGCAGCGGATACAGGGGGGAGGTTTACGAGCAGTACTTC. Translated: CASSGYRGEVYEQYF.

J is TRBJ1-5 and V is TRBV19; no reliable D call. CDR1 is LNHDA and CDR2 is SQIVND in the germline V gene (reference sequence). The CDR3 extends over 14 amino acids. V lost 3 bases to trimming and J lost 7 bases, with 13 bases between them. The CDR3 loop reads CASSISKMEQPQHF. CDR3 coding DNA: TGTGCCAGTAGTATCTCGAAGATGGAACAGCCCCAGCATTTT.

The genes are TRBV27 and TRBJ2-2; 7 bases match TRBD1. This CDR3 is 16 amino acids long. The V gene end was trimmed by 3 bases and the J gene end by 7 bases; junction bases not matched to a gene: 11. Germline V gene data show CDR1 as MNHEY and CDR2 as SMNVEV (reference sequence). In DNA form, the CDR3 reads TGTGCCAGCAGTTTCTCGTCGGCAGGGGGTGTCGGGGAGCTGTTTTTT. Translated: CASSFSSAGGVGELFF.

The chain is built from TRBV5-1 and TRBJ1-2; D remains unclear. CDR1 SGHRS and CDR2 YFSETQ come from the germline V gene. Trimming removed 5 bases from V and 4 bases from J, with 15 bases in between. The CDR3 totals 14 residues. CDR3 in DNA: TGCGCCAGCAGTCCCGGACGGGGTAGCTATGGCTACACCTTC. Translating it yields CASSPGRGSYGYTF.

V is TRBV2 and J is TRBJ2-1; D unclear. Looked up from germline, CDR1 is SNHLY and CDR2 is FYNNEI. Trimming took 7 bases from V and 7 from J, leaving 17 bases between them. The CDR3 contains 14 residues. CDR3 sequence: CASIESYLGNEQFF. The DNA of the CDR3 is TGTGCCAGCATCGAGTCGTACCTAGGGAATGAGCAGTTCTTC.

This chain joins TRBV11-2 and TRBJ2-7; D is possibly TRBD2 (6 bases). The CDR3 is made up of 15 amino acids. V was cut by 5 bases and J by 3 bases, with 17 bases left in between. The germline gives CDR1 SGHAT, CDR2 FQNNGV. This CDR3 reads CASSQDDGSSYEQYF. The CDR3 bases are TGTGCCAGCAGCCAAGATGACGGGAGTAGCTACGAGCAGTACTTC.

The chain links TRBV7-2 to TRBJ2-7; D possibly corresponds to TRBD1 (5 bases). Germline assignment: CDR1 SGHTA and CDR2 FQGNSA. This CDR3 comprises 17 residues. Trimming took off 1 base at V and 0 bases at J, with 16 bases between the two ends. Here the CDR3 DNA reads TGTGCCAGCAGCTTAGACAGGTTGCCGACGAACTCCTACGAGCAGTACTTC. Translating gives CASSLDRLPTNSYEQYF.

This sequence joins TRBV28 and TRBJ2-5; D is possibly TRBD2 (6 bases). With 5 bases removed from V and 2 bases from J, the gap between germline ends came to 12 bases. CDR1 MDHEN and CDR2 SYDVKM come from the germline V gene. The length of the CDR3 is 14 residues. CDR3 in DNA: TGTGCCAGCAGTCAACGACTAGGTCAAGAGACCCAGTACTTC. Translating it yields CASSQRLGQETQYF.

The chain employs TRBV7-3 and TRBJ2-2; D might be TRBD1 (6 bases). This CDR3 region has 13 residues. The germline V gene encodes CDR1 SGHTA and CDR2 FQGTGA. The V end was cut by 6 bases, the J end by 3 bases, with 8 bases between. Written as DNA, the CDR3 is TGTGCCAGCAGACAGGGCGACACCGGGGAGCTGTTTTTT. Translating it yields CASRQGDTGELFF.

The chain links TRBV6-5 to TRBJ1-3; tentative D call: TRBD1 (6 bases). CDR3 length: 15 amino acids. Deletions cut 2 bases from V and 0 bases from J, with 8 bases between. CDR1 is MNHEY, CDR2 SVGAGI, per germline. In DNA, the CDR3 is TGTGCCAGCAGTTACGCAGGGGACTCTGGAAACACCATATATTTT. Translated: CASSYAGDSGNTIYF.

The J gene is TRBJ2-7, the V gene TRBV7-2; 7 nucleotides agree with TRBD2. Germline trimming cut 5 bases from V and 3 bases from J; bases unmatched to any gene: 10. Germline V gene lookup returns CDR1 SGHTA and CDR2 FQGNSA. The CDR3 spans 15 residues. The CDR3 reads CASSPSAGGSYEQYF. As DNA, the CDR3 is TGTGCCAGCAGCCCCTCGGCTGGCGGGAGCTACGAGCAGTACTTC. Using reference TRBV7-2 and TRBJ2-7 for the parts outside the CDR3, the full variable domain is GAGVSQSPSNKVTEKGKDVELRCDPISGHTALYWYRQSLGQGLEFLIYFQGNSAPDKSGLPSDRFSAERTGGSVSTLTIQRTQQEDSAVYLCASSPSAGGSYEQYFGPGTRLTVT.

This clone was observed once. This chain joins TRBV19 and TRBJ1-1; D call uncertain. Germline V gives CDR1 LNHDA, CDR2 SQIVND (reference sequence). This CDR3 has 14 residues. V was trimmed by 3 bases and J by 3 bases, leaving 11 bases between them. The CDR3: CASSMGDFDTEAFF. In DNA, the CDR3 is TGTGCCAGTAGTATGGGAGATTTTGACACTGAAGCTTTCTTT.

V is TRBV18 and J is TRBJ1-4; 7 positions agree with TRBD1. The V segment lost 5 bases and the J segment 0 bases; nucleotides outside the gene matches: 15. The CDR3 is 19 residues long. CDR1 and CDR2 (germline): KGHSH, LQKENI. CDR3 loop: CASSLGRRRTGATNEKLFF. CDR3 coding DNA: TGTGCCAGCTCATTGGGAAGACGAAGGACAGGAGCAACTAATGAAAAACTGTTTTTT.

V gene TRBV19 combines with J gene TRBJ1-5, with a weak D call TRBD1 (5 bases). This CDR3 comprises 18 residues. The V and J ends lost 0 bases and 5 bases respectively, with 20 bases between them. From germline, CDR1 is LNHDA and CDR2 SQIVND (reference sequence). The CDR3 sequence is CASSIESRAGSHHQPQHF. The CDR3 coding sequence is TGTGCCAGTAGTATAGAGTCTCGGGCAGGGTCCCATCATCAGCCCCAGCATTTT.

V gene TRBV5-4 combines with J gene TRBJ1-2; tentatively, D is TRBD1 (5 bases). This CDR3 comprises 14 residues. CDR1 and CDR2 (germline): SGHNT, YYREEE (reference sequence). Trimming stripped 4 bases from V and 5 bases from J, with 15 bases between. CDR3 sequence reads: CASSGRQTTYGYTF. The CDR3 DNA reads as TGTGCCAGCAGCGGTCGACAGACTACATATGGCTACACCTTC.

The gene calls are TRBV7-2 and TRBJ2-1, with TRBD2 matching 9 bases. Germline V gene sequence: CDR1 SGHTA, CDR2 FQGNSA. The CDR3 runs to 20 residues. Losses at the gene ends were 0 bases for V and 0 bases for J; bases not matched to a gene: 12. CDR3 DNA sequence: TGTGCCAGCAGCTTAGCATCGGCGCGGGAGGGCTGGTCCTCCTACAATGAGCAGTTCTTC. It yields the protein CASSLASAREGWSSYNEQFF.

The chain carries TRBV29-1 and TRBJ2-1; tentative D call: TRBD1 (5 bases). The germline CDR1 and CDR2 sequences are SQVTM and ANQGSEA. There are 10 residues in the CDR3. Trimming took off 7 bases at V and 15 bases at J, with 16 bases between the two ends. CDR3 protein: CSAEAGFRFF. The DNA of the CDR3 is TGCAGCGCTGAGGCAGGGTTTCGGTTCTTC.